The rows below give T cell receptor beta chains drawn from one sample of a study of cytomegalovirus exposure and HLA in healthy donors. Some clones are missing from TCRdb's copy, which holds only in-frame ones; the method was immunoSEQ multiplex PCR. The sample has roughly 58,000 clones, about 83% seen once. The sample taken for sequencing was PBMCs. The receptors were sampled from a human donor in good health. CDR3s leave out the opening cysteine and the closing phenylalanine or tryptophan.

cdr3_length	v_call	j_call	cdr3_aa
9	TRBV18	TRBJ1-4	ASSSSEKLF
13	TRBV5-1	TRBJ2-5	ASSLEGGRGETQY
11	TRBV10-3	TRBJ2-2	ASRDPGTGELF
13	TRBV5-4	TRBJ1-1	ASKEGGPKNTEAF
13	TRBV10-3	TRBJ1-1	AIVRDRSVSTEAF
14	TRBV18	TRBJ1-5	ASSERAEISNQPQH
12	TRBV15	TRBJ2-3	ATSGGHDTDTQY
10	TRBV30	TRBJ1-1	AWSVLPNGAF
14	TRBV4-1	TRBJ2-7	ASSRTGTGPFYEQY
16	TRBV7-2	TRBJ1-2	ASSLVGAVNRGNYGYT
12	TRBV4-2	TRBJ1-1	ASSQVGGNTEAF
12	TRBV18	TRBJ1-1	ASSPRRENTEAF
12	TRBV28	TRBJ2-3	ASSTPDRFHTQY
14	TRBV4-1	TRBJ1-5	ASSQDEQGKYQPQH
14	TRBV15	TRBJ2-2	ATSRDFGGGPGELF
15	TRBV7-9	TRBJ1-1	ASSPWPGQGALVGAF
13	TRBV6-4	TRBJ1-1	ASSPNPDRGTEAF
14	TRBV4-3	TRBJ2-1	ASSHTGLSSYNEQF
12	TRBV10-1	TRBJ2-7	ASSEFSGRFEQY
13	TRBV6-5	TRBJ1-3	ASSMDRDSGNTIY
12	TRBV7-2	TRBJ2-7	ASSLVQPYYEQY
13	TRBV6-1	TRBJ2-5	ASSFGTGGGETQY
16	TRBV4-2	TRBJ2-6	ASSQPGGEVAGANVLT
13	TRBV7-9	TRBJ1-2	ASSTQDRANYGYT
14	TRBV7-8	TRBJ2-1	ASSPTVRPIDNEQL
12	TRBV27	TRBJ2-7	ASSRMGPPYEQY
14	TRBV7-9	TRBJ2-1	ASSQRGQGMVNEQF
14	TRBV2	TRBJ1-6	ASRSQGSSYNSPLH
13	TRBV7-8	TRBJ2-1	ASSVDRGFYNEQF
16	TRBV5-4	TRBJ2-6	ASSSRLAGSSGANVLT
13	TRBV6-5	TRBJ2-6	ASRGMNSGANVLT
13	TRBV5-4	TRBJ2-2	ASSLGQGAPGELF
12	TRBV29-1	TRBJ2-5	SGRAGGPQETQY
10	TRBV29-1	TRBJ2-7	SVKGQAYEQY
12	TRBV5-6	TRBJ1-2	ASSEDRGSGGYT
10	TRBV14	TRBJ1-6	ASSLQGLPLH
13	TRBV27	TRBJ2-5	ASGRQGVSGETQY
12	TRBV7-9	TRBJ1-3	SSSPNRTGNTIY
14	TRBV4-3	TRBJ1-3	ASSQDFYSSGNTIY
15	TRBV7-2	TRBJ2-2	ASSTPGTTTNTGELF
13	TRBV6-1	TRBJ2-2	ASSAQRRNTGELF
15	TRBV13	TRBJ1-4	ASSLRSGGRTNEKLF
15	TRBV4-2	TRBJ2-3	ASSQEVLRGNTDTQY
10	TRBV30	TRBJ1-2	AWSGQGYGYT
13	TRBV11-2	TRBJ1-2	ASRRPGQRNYGYT
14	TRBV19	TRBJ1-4	ASSREGGWLEEKLF
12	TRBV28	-	ASKPTGISYEQY
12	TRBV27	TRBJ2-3	ASSTRSGLDTQY
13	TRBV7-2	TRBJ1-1	ASSLTGVSGTEAF
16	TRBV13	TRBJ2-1	ASSLGLQGAESYNEQF
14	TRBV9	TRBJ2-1	ASSVVGTGSYNEQF
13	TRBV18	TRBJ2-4	ASSPYDRSKNIQY
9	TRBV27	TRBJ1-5	ASSFELPQH
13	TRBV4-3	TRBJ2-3	ASSQVAGAPDTQY
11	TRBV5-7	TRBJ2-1	ASSFGGGNEQF
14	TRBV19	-	ASSHWVAGPTYEQY
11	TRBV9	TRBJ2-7	ASSAGHNYEQY
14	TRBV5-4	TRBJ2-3	ASSLGGTATADTQY